Listed below are T cell receptor beta chains from one sample, sequenced in a study of graft-versus-host responses after intestinal transplantation. Antigens of these TCRs are unknown. Sequenced by immunoSEQ multiplex PCR; TCRdb stores in-frame clones only, minus some. The sample includes 85,000 to 100,000 clones, about nine tenths seen only once; the top ten take approximately 0.064%. The material was unstimulated CD8+ T cells sorted from spleen or lymph node cells, obtained before transplant. The source of these receptors is a human donor who was the organ donor for an intestinal transplant. Each CDR3 is given with its conserved first and last residue. A D gene is named only where the DNA matches it firmly. For some rows the clone size is stated as once, few or many, or as a class when expanded; others skip it.

>TRBJ1-1|-|TRBV5-1|-
TGCGCCAGCCGCCGGGGTAGGACTGAAGCTTTCTTT
CASRRGRTEAFF
>TRBJ2-5|once|TRBV28|-
TGTGCCAGCAGCCAAGACACGTTGTACCAAGAGACCCAGTACTTC
CASSQDTLYQETQYF
>TRBJ2-1|-|TRBV30|TRBD1
TGTGCCTGGAGCCTGGGACAGGGACTACAAAATGAGCAGTTCTTC
CAWSLGQGLQNEQFF
>TRBJ2-1|-|TRBV5-1|TRBD1
TGCGCCAGCAGCTTGGAGAGGGACAGAGAGCAGTTCTTC
CASSLERDREQFF
>TRBJ2-2|-|TRBV10-3|-
TGTGCCATCAGGGAGCGGGTCTCCGGGGAGCTGTTTTTT
CAIRERVSGELFF
>TRBJ2-5|-|TRBV10-1|-
TGCGCCAGCAGTGAGCCAGGTCTGGCAGAGACCCAGTACTTC
CASSEPGLAETQYF
>TRBJ2-1|-|TRBV18|-
TGTGCCAGCTCACACGCCGGGACATATGATGAGCAGTTCTTC
CASSHAGTYDEQFF
>TRBJ2-4|-|TRBV29-1|TRBD2
TGCAGCGTTGTAGCGGGAGCGGCGTCAGCCAAAAACATTCAGTACTTC
CSVVAGAASAKNIQYF
>TRBJ2-7|once|TRBV4-2|-
TGTGCCAGCAGCCAACCGAGGCCAAACGGCCTGCCCTACGAGCAGTACTTC
CASSQPRPNGLPYEQYF
>TRBJ2-7|once|TRBV4-2|-
TGTGCCAGCAGCCCAGGGGAACACTACGAGCAGTACTTC
CASSPGEHYEQYF
>TRBJ2-3|-|TRBV21-1|-
TGTGCCAGCAGCGCAAGGAATAGGTGGATAGGGAGGGATACGCAGTATTTT
CASSARNRWIGRDTQYF
>TRBJ2-1|-|TRBV28|-
TGTGCCAGCAGTTTAGGTCTAGCGTTTCTGAATGAGCAGTTCTTC
CASSLGLAFLNEQFF
>TRBJ2-7|once|TRBV9|TRBD2
TGTGCCAGCAGCGTGGGTAGCGGGACCTACGAGCAGTACTTC
CASSVGSGTYEQYF
>TRBJ1-4|-|TRBV27|-
TGTGCCAGCAGCCCCGGGACATCTAATGAAAAACTGTTTTTT
CASSPGTSNEKLFF
>TRBJ2-1|-|TRBV9|TRBD1
TGTGCCAGCAGCGCCCGGACAGGGGGCGAGAATGAGCAGTTCTTC
CASSARTGGENEQFF
>TRBJ2-5|once|TRBV4-1|-
TGCGCCAGCAGCCCGAACGAAGGGGAAGAGACCCAGTACTTC
CASSPNEGEETQYF
>TRBJ2-2|-|TRBV9|-
TGTGCCAGCAGCGTCAGACTGAACACCGGGGAGCTGTTTTTT
CASSVRLNTGELFF
>TRBJ1-1|-|TRBV5-8|-
TGTGCCAGCAGCTTTGGTGTAGACACTGAAGCTTTCTTT
CASSFGVDTEAFF
>TRBJ2-5|-|TRBV28|TRBD1
TGTGCCAGCAGTTTCCCGGGACAGCCTCAAGAGACCCAGTACTTC
CASSFPGQPQETQYF
>TRBJ2-1|once|TRBV5-6|-
TGTGCCAGCAGCTTCTCGGATGAGCAGTTCTTC
CASSFSDEQFF
>TRBJ1-1|-|TRBV7-3|-
TGTGCCAGCAGCTTAATGGGGGGGACTGAAGCTTTCTTT
CASSLMGGTEAFF
>TRBJ2-7|few|TRBV5-6|TRBD1
TGTGCCAGCAGCTTGGAATGGACAGGGGGTTACGAGCAGTACTTC
CASSLEWTGGYEQYF
>TRBJ2-3|-|TRBV5-1|TRBD2
TGCGCCAGCAGCTCAAACTGGCTAGCGGGGCTCACAGATACGCAGTATTTT
CASSSNWLAGLTDTQYF
>TRBJ2-5|-|TRBV7-7|TRBD1
TGTGCCAGCAGCTTTCTGAGACAGGGTGGTACAGGAGAGACCCAGTACTTC
CASSFLRQGGTGETQYF
>TRBJ1-1|-|TRBV6-6|TRBD1
TGTGCCAGCAGTTACCCGGGACAGGGGGCGAGCACTGAAGCTTTCTTT
CASSYPGQGASTEAFF
>TRBJ1-1|-|TRBV13|-
TGTGCCAGCAGCTCGAGGGGGACTGAAGCTTTCTTT
CASSSRGTEAFF